This T cell receptor (beta chain) appears in the sequencing data of a study of blood T cells in healthy people across ages. Study outcomes and limitations: Diversity figures derived from one million T cells were judged to underestimate the true value.

About this clonotype: Its target is not known.

This CDR3 is built from 15 residues. Germline V gene data show CDR1 as SQVTM and CDR2 as ANQGSEA. Trimming at V came to 6 bases and at J to 7 bases, leaving 17 bases not matched to a gene. It was with a sample-barcoded 5' primer and a J-beta primer mix that a second PCR of roughly 6 to 12 cycles was run. MiXCR, run by TCRdb on the 5' RACE reads, gives a single entry per CDR3 protein. The sample contains about 1.4 million distinct CDR3 sequences, approximately 59% of which appear only once. The rearrangement links TRBV29-1 to TRBJ1-2; 7 nucleotides match TRBD1. Input material: blood. The TCR originated in a man younger than 30 in good health. CDR3 sequence reads: CSVTSVLTGLGGYTF. Written as DNA, the CDR3 is TGCAGCGTCACCTCGGTCCTGACAGGGCTAGGTGGCTACACCTTC.